The clone carrying this T cell receptor beta chain occurred once. The CDR3 covers 16 residues. Germline V CDR1 and CDR2: KGHSH, LQKENI. Trimming removed 3 bases from V and 0 bases from J, with 12 bases in between. Per the authors' pipeline: Nucleated cell counts were estimated from reference gene primer amplification. Assay used: immunoSEQ multiplex PCR; TCRdb lists only in-frame clones, some missing. From that table come the V and J calls and clone size; the DNA was used to work out D and trimming. Of about 98,000 clones listed, around nine tenths are singletons. This sample is drawn from a study of blood T cell repertoires in COVID-19. Study details: Italy, Spain and the United States were the sources of the convalescent and acute COVID-19 samples. PBMCs, B-cell-depleted T cells, or T cells were the source of the cDNA or gDNA that made up the material.

The origin of this receptor is a man in his fifties or sixties with acute or convalescent COVID-19. This sequence joins TRBV18 and TRBJ1-5; TRBD1 might be the D (6 bases). The sequenced material came from peripheral blood. CDR3 in amino acids: CASSPGTPYSNQPQHF. The CDR3 bases are TGTGCCAGCTCACCCGGGACACCTTATAGCAATCAGCCCCAGCATTTT. The full variable domain, completed using reference TRBV18 and TRBJ1-5, is NAGVMQNPRHLVRRRGQEARLRCSPMKGHSHVYWYRQLPEEGLKFMVYLQKENIIDESGMPKERFSAEFPKEGPSILRIQQVVRGDSAAYFCASSPGTPYSNQPQHFGDGTRLSIL.